This TCR beta chain was recorded in a study of resident and recirculating memory T cells in vitiligo. Overall study context: The samples were homogenized without cell sorting before genomic DNA extraction.

Generated by immunoSEQ multiplex PCR, the TCRdb table keeps only in-frame clones and is missing some. The sample holds around 76,000 clones, about 89% seen once. Patients' lesions had not changed for the previous 6 months. No vitiligo treatment was given during the prior three months. This clone was recorded once. The CDR3 has 13 amino acids. CDR1 and CDR2 from the germline V gene are SGHRS and YFSETQ. Trimming took off 0 bases at V and 8 bases at J, with 11 bases between the two ends. The J gene is TRBJ1-2, the V gene TRBV5-1; D remains ambiguous. Sequencing input: blood. The TCR was taken from a male donor with vitiligo. The DNA of the CDR3 is TGCGCCAGCAGCTTGGCTGGTTCCCGGGGCTACACCTTC. Protein sequence: CASSLAGSRGYTF.